This is a list of T cell receptor beta chains from one sample in a study of blood T cell repertoires in COVID-19. The data were produced by immunoSEQ multiplex PCR, yet TCRdb's version contains in-frame clones alone and is incomplete. The sample has roughly 280,000 clones, around 90% seen once. Sequencing used PBMCs or T cells enriched from blood (not recorded which). These receptors were collected from a woman between 50 and 59 years old who had recovered from COVID-19. Each CDR3 is given without its conserved first and last residue. Each record gives: clone size, V gene, J gene, CDR3 protein. Rows give clone size only sometimes, using once, few, many, or a class for an expanded clone.

-	TRBV5-1	TRBJ2-5	ASSLGHRQETQY
-	TRBV15	TRBJ2-1	ATSRDRAGGGLYNEQF
-	TRBV28	TRBJ1-5	ASSTPTGRGSYSNQPQH
-	TRBV3-1/TRBV3-2	TRBJ2-7	ASSQGLADYYEQY
-	TRBV12-2	TRBJ2-4	ASRLAGLTGKGTKNIQY
-	TRBV28	TRBJ2-7	ASSVGALPYEQY
-	TRBV28	TRBJ2-7	ASSRTGTGGYEQY
-	TRBV19	TRBJ2-1	ASSIVGVEYNEQF
-	TRBV5-8	TRBJ1-3	ASSGKVQGRGNTIY
-	TRBV6-5	TRBJ1-4	ASSYQGTTTNEKLF
-	TRBV6-5	TRBJ1-3	ASSYSTASSGNTIY
-	TRBV19	TRBJ2-1	ASSPEAGGGRNEQF
-	TRBV5-5	TRBJ2-1	ASSSYLRGNEQF
-	TRBV28	TRBJ2-5	ASRPPDRILRETQY
-	TRBV4-1	TRBJ1-4	ASSQEIQGREKLF
-	TRBV28	TRBJ1-5	ASSLSQGVVQPQH
-	TRBV27	TRBJ2-6	ASSLLGGPGANVLT
-	TRBV3-1/TRBV3-2	TRBJ2-1	ASNLQGTEQF
-	TRBV2	TRBJ2-1	ASSDYGGRTHNEQF
-	TRBV19	TRBJ1-2	ASSIAHRYGYT
-	TRBV11-2	TRBJ1-2	ASSPRRGPYGYT
-	TRBV27	TRBJ1-2	ASSFAGANGYT
few	TRBV4-2	TRBJ2-7	ASSQGSSGSSYEQY